A single T cell receptor beta chain is shown here with its context. This sample is drawn from a study of blood T cell repertoires in COVID-19. Looking at the study overall: Italy, Spain and the United States were the sources of the convalescent and acute COVID-19 samples.

Germline CDR1 and CDR2: SGHRS and YFSETQ. The CDR3 sequence is 15 residues long. With V trimmed by 3 bases and J by 0 bases, 3 bases remained unmatched. Assay: immunoSEQ multiplex PCR; the TCRdb copy retains only in-frame clones and omits some. The sample holds roughly 240,000 clones, roughly 80% seen once. The sequenced sample was peripheral blood. This clonotype was sampled from a woman in her seventies with acute or convalescent COVID-19. The chain has TRBV5-1 and TRBJ2-5, with TRBD1 matching 9 bases. The CDR3 nucleotides are TGCGCCAGCAGCTGGGGGGACAGGGACCAAGAGACCCAGTACTTC. Translated: CASSWGDRDQETQYF.